These 9 T cell receptor beta chains were sequenced from one sample in a study of blood T cell repertoires in COVID-19. This table comes from immunoSEQ multiplex PCR, and its TCRdb copy is limited to in-frame clones, with some not included. The data contain roughly 180,000 clones, 65% to 90% of them singletons. Sequencing input: PBMCs or T cells enriched from blood (not recorded which). The receptors here all came from a man aged 35-49 years who had recovered from COVID-19.

The V gene is TRBV7-2, the J gene TRBJ2-5; D gene unclear. The length of the CDR3 is 12 residues. Germline values: CDR1 SGHTA, CDR2 FQGNSA. Trimming cost V 5 bases and J 4 bases, with 8 bases left between them. CDR3 DNA: TGTGCCAGCAGCCGAGACTTAGAGACCCAGTACTTC. Its protein is CASSRDLETQYF.

This chain joins TRBV24-1 and TRBJ2-3, with D tentatively TRBD2 (5 bases). Germline V CDR1 and CDR2: KGHDR, SFDVKD. This CDR3 region has 14 residues. V lost 4 bases, J lost 0 bases, and 7 bases lay in between. CDR3 amino acids: CATSEGRSTDTQYF. DNA for the CDR3: TGTGCCACCAGTGAAGGGAGAAGCACAGATACGCAGTATTTT.

The V call is TRBV6-2 or TRBV6-3, the J call TRBJ2-4; unclear D gene. The CDR3 extends over 15 amino acids. Germline V gene lookup returns CDR1 MNHEY and CDR2 SVGEGT. V was pared by 2 bases and J by 2 bases, with 10 bases between. CDR3 amino acids: CASSYGAGSKNIQYF. The CDR3 coding sequence is TGTGCCAGCAGTTACGGTGCCGGGTCCAAAAACATTCAGTACTTC.

This clone has just a few counts. The rearrangement uses TRBV11-2 and TRBJ2-3, with unresolved D. The CDR3 is 15 amino acids. Germline lookup yields CDR1 SGHAT and CDR2 FQNNGV. V lost 1 base to trimming and J lost 2 bases, with 10 bases between them. The CDR3 protein is CASSLGGNPTDTQYF. CDR3 DNA sequence: TGTGCCAGCAGCTTAGGAGGAAACCCCACAGATACGCAGTATTTT.

The genes are TRBV2 and TRBJ2-1; 8 bases fit TRBD2. Germline V lookup: CDR1 SNHLY, CDR2 FYNNEI. J gave up 8 bases and V 5 bases, and 8 bases lay outside the gene matches. CDR3 length: 14 residues. For the CDR3, the DNA is TGTGCCAGCAGTCCTTTAGCGGGACGGGATGAGCAGTTCTTC. This sequence encodes CASSPLAGRDEQFF.

V and J are TRBV2 and TRBJ2-1; 10 positions agree with TRBD2. J was trimmed by 8 bases and V by 7 bases; bases with no gene match: 8. Germline V gene sequence: CDR1 SNHLY, CDR2 FYNNEI. This CDR3 comprises 14 residues. CDR3 nucleotides: TGTGCCAGCACTCCGCCTAGCGGGAGTCATGAGCAGTTCTTC. Translation gives CASTPPSGSHEQFF.

The genes are TRBV11-3 and TRBJ2-2, with D tentatively TRBD1 (6 bases). The CDR3 has 17 amino acids. Germline CDR1 is SGHNT and CDR2 is YENEEA. The V gene lost 4 bases and the J gene lost 5 bases, with 20 bases spanning the gap. CDR3 loop: CASSSPPGVMETGELFF. The CDR3 DNA is TGTGCCAGCAGCTCCCCGCCAGGGGTGATGGAAACCGGGGAGCTGTTTTTT.

J is TRBJ2-1 and V is TRBV7-9; TRBD2 aligns across 7 bases. This CDR3 is 16 amino acids long. V lost 10 bases and J lost 8; bases outside the gene matches: 20. The germline CDR1 and CDR2 sequences are SEHNR and FQNEAQ (reference sequence). The chain's CDR3 is CATHPRGREPWDEQFF. The CDR3 nucleotides are TGTGCCACCCACCCCAGAGGGAGGGAGCCTTGGGATGAGCAGTTCTTC.

The genes are TRBV6-5 and TRBJ2-1, with TRBD2 matching over 7 bases. Trimming cost V 8 bases and J 3 bases; bases outside gene matches: 1. Germline CDR1 reads MNHEY; CDR2 reads SVGAGI. There are 12 residues in the CDR3. Here the CDR3 DNA reads TGTGCCAGCGGGACTATCTACAATGAGCAGTTCTTC. It yields the protein CASGTIYNEQFF.